The T cell receptor beta chain described here comes from a study of shared clonotypes between healthy human individuals. Whole-study results and caveats: The sole specimen, blood, was sampled, and tissue repertoires likely differ.

Some clones are missing from TCRdb's copy, which holds only in-frame ones; the method was immunoSEQ multiplex PCR. The sample contains more than 2 million clones, around 93% of which appear only once. Worth noting for this clone: Antigen specificity is unknown.

Per germline, CDR1 SGHAT and CDR2 FQNNGV. J gave up 5 bases and V 3 bases, and 17 bases lay outside the gene matches. The CDR3 is 19 amino acids. The naive CD8 subset, CD45RO-negative cells positively selected for CCR7, excluded terminally differentiated effector memory CD45RA+ cells. The sequence was obtained from a young man in good health. Some clones in this sample may be carry-over from other donors' samples. Input material: naive CD8+ T cells from PBMCs. V gene TRBV11-2 combines with J gene TRBJ2-1, with 9 bases aligning to TRBD2. DNA of the CDR3: TGTGCCAGCAGCTTCGGCCGACCGGCTAGCGGGAAGGCGAACAATGAGCAGTTCTTC. Protein sequence: CASSFGRPASGKANNEQFF.